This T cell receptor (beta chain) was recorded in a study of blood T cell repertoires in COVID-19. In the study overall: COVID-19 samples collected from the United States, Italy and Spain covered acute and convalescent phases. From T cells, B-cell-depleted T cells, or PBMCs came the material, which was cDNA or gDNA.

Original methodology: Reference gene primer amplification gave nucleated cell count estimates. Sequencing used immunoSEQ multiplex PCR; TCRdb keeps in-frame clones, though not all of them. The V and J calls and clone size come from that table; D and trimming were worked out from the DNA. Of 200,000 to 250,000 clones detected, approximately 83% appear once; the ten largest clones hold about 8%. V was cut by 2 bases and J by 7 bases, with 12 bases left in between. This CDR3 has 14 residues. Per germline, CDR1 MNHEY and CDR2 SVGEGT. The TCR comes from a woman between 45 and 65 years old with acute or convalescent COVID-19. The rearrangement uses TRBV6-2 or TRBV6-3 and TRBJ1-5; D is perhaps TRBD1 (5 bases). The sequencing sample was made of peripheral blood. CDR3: CASSYLGPKQPQHF. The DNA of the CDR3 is TGTGCCAGCAGTTACCTGGGGCCAAAGCAGCCCCAGCATTTT.